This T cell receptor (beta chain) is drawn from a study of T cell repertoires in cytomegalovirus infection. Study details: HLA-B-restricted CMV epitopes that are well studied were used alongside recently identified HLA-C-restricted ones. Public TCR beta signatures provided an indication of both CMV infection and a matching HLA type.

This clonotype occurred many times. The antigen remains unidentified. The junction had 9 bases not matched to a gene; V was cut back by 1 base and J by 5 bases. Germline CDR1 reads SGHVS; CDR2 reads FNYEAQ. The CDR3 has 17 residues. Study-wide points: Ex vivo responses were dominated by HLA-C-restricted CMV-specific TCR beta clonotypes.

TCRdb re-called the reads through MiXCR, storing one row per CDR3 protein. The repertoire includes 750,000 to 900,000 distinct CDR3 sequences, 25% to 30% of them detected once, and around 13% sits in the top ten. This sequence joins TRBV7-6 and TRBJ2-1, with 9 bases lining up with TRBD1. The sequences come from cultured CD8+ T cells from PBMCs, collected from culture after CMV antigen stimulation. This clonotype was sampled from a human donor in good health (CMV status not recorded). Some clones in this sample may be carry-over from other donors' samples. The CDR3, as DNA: TGTGCCAGCAGCTTAGTTTTAGGACAGGGGTTCGACAATGAGCAGTTCTTC. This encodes CASSLVLGQGFDNEQFF.